This T cell receptor beta chain was obtained from a study of blood T cell repertoires in COVID-19. TCRdb keeps only in-frame clones here, not all; method: immunoSEQ multiplex PCR. This table holds 300,000 or so clones, 70% to 90% found once. CDR1 and CDR2 (germline): MNHEY, SVGAGI. This CDR3 is built from 13 residues. The V segment lost 7 bases and the J segment 10 bases; nucleotides outside the gene matches: 12. The sample was peripheral blood. The sequence was collected from a woman in her 30s who had recovered from COVID-19. The V gene is TRBV6-5, the J gene TRBJ1-2; 7 bases align to TRBD1. The CDR3 sequence is CASNRGDRVFYTF. DNA of the CDR3: TGTGCCAGCAACCGGGGTGACAGGGTTTTCTACACCTTC.